Presented here are 18 T cell receptor beta chains from one specimen sequenced in a study of shared clonotypes between healthy human individuals. Sequenced by immunoSEQ multiplex PCR; TCRdb stores in-frame clones only, minus some. Here the sample spans millions of clones, around nine tenths being singletons. Sequencing was done on a sample of naive CD4+ T cells sorted from blood. Documented subset: CD45RA+ positively selected. These receptors were obtained from a man in his late teens or twenties in good health.

This chain uses TRBV21-1 with TRBJ2-3. TRBV21-1 is tagged as a pseudogene. This CDR3 region has 18 residues. The CDR3 sequence: CASSKVGGPERSTDTQYF. CDR3 coding DNA: TGTGCCAGCAGCAAAGTTGGGGGGCCGGAACGGAGCACAGATACGCAGTATTTT.

V and J are TRBV19 and TRBJ1-4, with TRBD1 as a possible D gene (5 bases). In germline, CDR1 is LNHDA, CDR2 SQIVND (reference sequence). This CDR3 contains 15 residues. V dropped 3 bases and J dropped 5 bases, with 13 bases sitting between them. This CDR3 is CASSIRGDLNEKLFF. The CDR3 region has the DNA TGTGCCAGTAGTATCCGAGGGGATTTAAATGAAAAACTGTTTTTT. Full variable domain (remainder filled in from reference TRBV19 and TRBJ1-4): DGGITQSPKYLFRKEGQNVTLSCEQNLNHDAMYWYRQDPGQGLRLIYYSQIVNDFQKGDIAEGYSVSREKKESFPLTVTSAQKNPTAFYLCASSIRGDLNEKLFFGSGTQLSVL.

CDR3 in DNA: TGCGCCAGCAGAAGGTCGGGGGACCGAGAAAAACTGTTTTTT. This translates into CASRRSGDREKLFF. V gene TRBV23-1 combines with J gene TRBJ1-4, with a weak D call TRBD1 (5 bases). TRBV23-1 is recorded as an ORF, its role being uncertain. The CDR3 runs to 14 residues. V was shortened by 6 bases and J by 8 bases, with 16 bases between the two germline ends.

The V and J genes are TRBV7-2 and TRBJ2-3; tentative D call: TRBD2 (7 bases). Germline lookup yields CDR1 SGHTA and CDR2 FQGNSA. V was shortened by 5 bases and J by 8 bases, with 20 bases between the two germline ends. The CDR3 loop spans 15 amino acids. CDR3 sequence (DNA): TGTGCCAGCAGCGGAACAAGGGGGGGCCCTAGTACGCAGTATTTT. As protein: CASSGTRGGPSTQYF.

J is TRBJ2-7 and V is TRBV7-2; D possibly uses TRBD1 or TRBD2 (5 bases each). V shed 2 bases and J shed 6 bases, with 20 bases lying between them. The germline V gene encodes CDR1 SGHTA and CDR2 FQGNSA. The CDR3 contains 16 residues. CDR3 nucleotide sequence: TGTGCCAGCAGCTTAAAGGCCCTAGCTCTTGGGGGCGAGCAGTACTTC. Amino acids: CASSLKALALGGEQYF.

To note about this clone: Other nucleotide sequences from this sample produce the same CDR3. The chain combines TRBV7-9 with TRBJ2-2, with D maybe TRBD1 (6 bases). From germline, CDR1 is SEHNR and CDR2 FQNEAQ (reference sequence). V shed 1 base and J shed 0 bases, with 6 bases lying between them. This CDR3 contains 15 residues. The CDR3: CASSLDRANTGELFF. The DNA of the CDR3 is TGTGCCAGCAGCTTAGACAGGGCGAACACCGGGGAGCTGTTTTTT.

This chain connects TRBV6-1 to TRBJ2-7; TRBD1 matches 7 bases. V dropped 5 bases and J dropped 5; count of bases not matched to a gene: 9. This CDR3 is built from 14 residues. Germline lookup yields CDR1 MNHNS and CDR2 SASEGT. The CDR3: CASSKTGPTHEQYF. The CDR3 DNA reads as TGTGCCAGCAGTAAGACAGGGCCCACCCACGAGCAGTACTTC.

This clone was picked up a small number of times. The chain links TRBV30 to TRBJ1-4; no reliable D call. The germline CDR1 and CDR2 sequences are GTSNPN and SVGIG (reference sequence). The V gene lost 1 base and the J gene lost 4 bases, with 7 bases spanning the gap. The CDR3 runs to 13 residues. CDR3 region: CAWSDGNNEKLFF. CDR3 coding DNA: TGTGCCTGGAGTGACGGGAATAATGAAAAACTGTTTTTT.

The rearrangement joins TRBV7-2 to TRBJ2-2, with D possibly matching TRBD2 (6 bases). The germline V gene encodes CDR1 SGHTA and CDR2 FQGNSA. This CDR3 region has 17 residues. Trimming removed 1 base from V and 2 bases from J, with 14 bases in between. The CDR3 nucleotides are TGTGCCAGCAGCTTAGTGGGTGGGAGGTTCAACACCGGGGAGCTGTTTTTT. Translating gives CASSLVGGRFNTGELFF.

The CDR3 DNA reads as TGCGCCAGCAGTTATACTAGCGGGAGCGTCTACGAGCAGTACTTC. Translated: CASSYTSGSVYEQYF. The V gene is TRBV5-1, the J gene TRBJ2-7, with TRBD2 matching 11 bases. This CDR3 is 15 amino acids long. Germline assignment: CDR1 SGHRS and CDR2 YFSETQ. The V and J ends lost 5 bases and 3 bases, in that order; junction bases with no gene match: 7. The whole variable domain, filled in from reference TRBV5-1 and TRBJ2-7, reads KAGVTQTPRYLIKTRGQQVTLSCSPISGHRSVSWYQQTPGQGLQFLFEYFSETQRNKGNFPGRFSGRQFSNSRSEMNVSTLELGDSALYLCASSYTSGSVYEQYFGPGTRLTVT.

V gene TRBV6-5 combines with J gene TRBJ2-7, with a tentative D call TRBD2 (5 bases). Per the germline V gene, CDR1 is MNHEY and CDR2 is SVGAGI. The V end was cut by 5 bases, the J end by 6 bases, with 11 bases between. The CDR3 sequence is 12 residues long. The CDR3 here is CASSPRAGEQYF. CDR3 bases: TGTGCCAGCAGTCCCCGCGCGGGCGAGCAGTACTTC.

This sequence joins TRBV18 and TRBJ1-3; 7 nucleotides align to TRBD1. V shed 1 base and J 2 bases; nucleotides not matched to a gene: 5. There are 16 residues in the CDR3. CDR1 is KGHSH and CDR2 is LQKENI in the germline V gene. CDR3 loop: CASSPQTGLTGNTIYF. The CDR3 bases are TGTGCCAGCTCACCACAGACAGGGTTAACTGGAAACACCATATATTTT.

V gene TRBV5-4 combines with J gene TRBJ2-7; D remains ambiguous. Deletions cut 1 base from V and 0 bases from J, with 5 bases between. Germline-derived CDR1 and CDR2 are SGHNT and YYREEE (reference sequence). This CDR3 contains 13 residues. The CDR3 loop is CASSLIDSYEQYF. The CDR3 DNA reads TGTGCCAGCAGCTTGATAGACTCCTACGAGCAGTACTTC. Filled out from reference TRBV5-4 and TRBJ2-7, the complete variable domain reads ETGVTQSPTHLIKTRGQQVTLRCSSQSGHNTVSWYQQALGQGPQFIFQYYREEENGRGNFPPRFSGLQFPNYSSELNVNALELDDSALYLCASSLIDSYEQYFGPGTRLTVT.

This clone was observed once. V gene TRBV10-3 combines with J gene TRBJ1-2; 9 bases map to TRBD1. The CDR3 consists of 14 residues. Germline CDR1 and CDR2: ENHRY and SYGVKD. J lost 8 bases, V lost 3 bases, and 7 bases had no gene match. The CDR3 is CAISDAGTGTGYTF. The CDR3 nucleotides read TGTGCCATCAGTGATGCCGGGACAGGGACAGGCTACACCTTC.

This sequence joins TRBV6-4 and TRBJ2-5; the D gene could be TRBD1 or TRBD2 (6 bases each). CDR1 and CDR2 from the germline V gene are MRHNA and SNTAGT. This CDR3 comprises 17 residues. Trimming took off 4 bases at V and 6 bases at J, with 24 bases between the two ends. CDR3 coding DNA: TGTGCCAGCAGTGGCGTTCTTAACCGGGGGCAGTTGAAGACCCAGTACTTC. Its protein product is CASSGVLNRGQLKTQYF.

This clone came up once. This rearrangement joins TRBV27 to TRBJ2-7; TRBD2 matches at 8 bases. V gave up 4 bases and J gave up 2 bases; unmatched junction bases: 4. The CDR3 totals 14 residues. Germline-derived CDR1 and CDR2 are MNHEY and SMNVEV (reference sequence). Written as DNA, the CDR3 is TGTGCCAGCAGTTCGTGGACTAGCCCCTACGAGCAGTACTTC. It encodes CASSSWTSPYEQYF.

The genes are TRBV9 and TRBJ1-6; tentatively, D is TRBD1 (5 bases). The CDR3 runs 17 residues. Trimming cost V 0 bases and J 10 bases, with 20 bases left between them. From germline, CDR1 is SGDLS and CDR2 YYNGEE. CDR3 protein: CASSVGVLAGSESPLHF. The CDR3 nucleotides read TGTGCCAGCAGCGTAGGGGTCCTGGCAGGGTCGGAGTCACCCCTCCACTTT.

The V gene is TRBV29-1, the J gene TRBJ1-6, with D perhaps TRBD1 (5 bases). V was pared by 4 bases and J by 8 bases, with 15 bases between. CDR3 length: 14 amino acids. Germline values: CDR1 SQVTM, CDR2 ANQGSEA. The CDR3 is CSVAQGSVDSPLHF. In nucleotides, the CDR3 is TGCAGCGTTGCCCAGGGAAGCGTGGATTCACCCCTCCACTTT.